This T cell receptor (beta chain) was found in a study of blood T cell repertoires in COVID-19. Study information: COVID-19 samples collected from the United States, Italy and Spain covered acute and convalescent phases.

Method: immunoSEQ multiplex PCR; TCRdb's copy keeps in-frame clones and lacks some. Among some 250,000 clones listed, approximately 89% were seen once. The CDR3 spans 14 residues. From germline, CDR1 is SGHTA and CDR2 FQGNSA. V lost 1 base, J lost 4 bases, and 11 bases lay in between. Sequenced: PBMCs or T cells enriched from blood (not recorded which). The chain links TRBV7-2 to TRBJ2-7, with TRBD1 as a possible D gene (5 bases). The TCR originated in a woman in her thirties with acute COVID-19. CDR3 sequence: CASSLGQGRYEQYF. CDR3 nucleotides: TGTGCCAGCAGCTTAGGGCAGGGTCGTTACGAGCAGTACTTC.